The present T cell receptor (beta chain) was sequenced within a study of T-cell memory formation after mild COVID-19. Study summary: The study found TCR clusters largely donor specific.

Comment on this clonotype: Its antigen is not known.

It was 5'RACE with constant-segment primers that produced the TCR alpha and TCR beta cDNA libraries, which carried sample barcodes and UMIs. TCRdb fed the 5' RACE reads into MiXCR, producing one record per CDR3 protein. The data hold roughly 310,000 distinct CDR3 sequences, with roughly 15% observed a single time. Germline V gene data show CDR1 as SQVTM and CDR2 as ANQGSEA. The CDR3 extends over 14 amino acids. V was pared by 0 bases and J by 0 bases, with 8 bases between. Study conclusions and caveats: Contracting CD8+ clones were enriched in EMRA, CD4+ mainly in CM and EM. A second wave of clones peaked on day 37, and their SARS-CoV-2 specificity went unconfirmed.

The sequence was collected from a man younger than 35 who had mild COVID-19 (a few samples of this study predate the infection). Cell type and time point are not known. The sequenced material came from PBMCs or a T cell subset sorted from them (not recorded which). The chain carries TRBV29-1 and TRBJ1-2; perhaps TRBD1 as D (6 bases). CDR3 loop: CSVEDPGANYGYTF. In nucleotides, the CDR3 is TGCAGCGTTGAAGACCCAGGGGCTAACTATGGCTACACCTTC.